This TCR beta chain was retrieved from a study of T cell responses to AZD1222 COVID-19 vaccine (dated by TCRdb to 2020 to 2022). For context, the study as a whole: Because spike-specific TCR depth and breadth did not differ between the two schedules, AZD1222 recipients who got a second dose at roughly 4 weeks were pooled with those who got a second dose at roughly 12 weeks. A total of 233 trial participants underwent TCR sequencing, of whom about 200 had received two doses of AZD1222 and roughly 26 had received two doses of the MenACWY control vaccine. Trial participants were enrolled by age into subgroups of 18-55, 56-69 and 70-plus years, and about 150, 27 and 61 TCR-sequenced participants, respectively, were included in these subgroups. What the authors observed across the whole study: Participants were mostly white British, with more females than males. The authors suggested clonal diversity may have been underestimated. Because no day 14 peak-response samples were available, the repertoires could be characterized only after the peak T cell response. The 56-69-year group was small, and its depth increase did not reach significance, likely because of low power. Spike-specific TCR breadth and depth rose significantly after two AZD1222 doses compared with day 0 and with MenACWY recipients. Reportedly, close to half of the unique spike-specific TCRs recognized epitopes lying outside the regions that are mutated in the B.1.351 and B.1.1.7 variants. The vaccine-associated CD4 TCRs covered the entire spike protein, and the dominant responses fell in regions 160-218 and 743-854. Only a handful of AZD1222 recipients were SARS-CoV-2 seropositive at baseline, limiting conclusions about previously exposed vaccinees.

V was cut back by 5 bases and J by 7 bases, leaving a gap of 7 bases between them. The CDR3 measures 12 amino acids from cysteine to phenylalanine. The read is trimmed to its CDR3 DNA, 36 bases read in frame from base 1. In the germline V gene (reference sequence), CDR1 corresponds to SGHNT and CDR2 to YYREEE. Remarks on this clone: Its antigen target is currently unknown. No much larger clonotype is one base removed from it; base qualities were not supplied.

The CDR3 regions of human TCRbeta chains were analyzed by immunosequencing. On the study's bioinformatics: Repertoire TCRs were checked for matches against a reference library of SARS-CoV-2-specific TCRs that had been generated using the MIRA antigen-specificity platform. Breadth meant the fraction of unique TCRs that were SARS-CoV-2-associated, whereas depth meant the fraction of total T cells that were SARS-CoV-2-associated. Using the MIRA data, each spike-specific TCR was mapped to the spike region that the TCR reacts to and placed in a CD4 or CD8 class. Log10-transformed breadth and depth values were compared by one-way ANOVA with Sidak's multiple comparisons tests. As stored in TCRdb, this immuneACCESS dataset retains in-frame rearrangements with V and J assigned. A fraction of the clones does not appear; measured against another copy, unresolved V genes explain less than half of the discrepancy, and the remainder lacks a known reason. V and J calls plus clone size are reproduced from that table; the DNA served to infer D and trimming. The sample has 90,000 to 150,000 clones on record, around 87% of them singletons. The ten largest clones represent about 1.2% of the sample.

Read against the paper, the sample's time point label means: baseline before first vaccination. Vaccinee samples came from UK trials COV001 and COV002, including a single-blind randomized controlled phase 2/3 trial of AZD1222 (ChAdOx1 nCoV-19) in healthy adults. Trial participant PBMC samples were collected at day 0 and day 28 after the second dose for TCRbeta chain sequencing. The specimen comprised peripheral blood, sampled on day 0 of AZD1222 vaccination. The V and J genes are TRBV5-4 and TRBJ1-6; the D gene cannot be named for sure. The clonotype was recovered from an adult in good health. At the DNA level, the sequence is TGTGCCAGCAGGGTCTCCAATTCACCCCTCCACTTT. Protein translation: CASRVSNSPLHF.